Following are 10 T cell receptor beta chains from one sample sequenced in a study of cytomegalovirus exposure and HLA in healthy donors. Assay used: immunoSEQ multiplex PCR; TCRdb lists only in-frame clones, some missing. This table holds 85,000 to 120,000 clones, approximately 94% found once. The sample consisted of PBMCs. These receptors were taken from a young woman in good health and CMV-seronegative.

The chain has TRBV13 and TRBJ2-1; unclear D gene. The length of the CDR3 is 14 residues. Per the germline V gene, CDR1 is PRHDT and CDR2 is FYEKMQ (reference sequence). The V end was cut by 5 bases, the J end by 2 bases, with 10 bases between. CDR3 loop: CASSPSGPYNEQFF. The CDR3 nucleotides read TGTGCCAGCAGCCCCAGTGGCCCCTACAATGAGCAGTTCTTC.

This chain links TRBV19 with TRBJ2-7; 11 nucleotides match TRBD2. V was clipped by 6 bases and J by 1 base; unmatched bases: 5. Germline V CDR1 and CDR2: LNHDA, SQIVND (reference sequence). The CDR3 spans 15 residues. In DNA form, the CDR3 reads TGTGCCAGTAGGCTAGCGGGAGGATCGTCCTACGAGCAGTACTTC. This sequence encodes CASRLAGGSSYEQYF.

V usage is TRBV14 and J usage is TRBJ2-3, with 7 bases lining up with TRBD2. Germline values: CDR1 SGHDN, CDR2 FVKESK. This CDR3 is 18 amino acids long. V dropped 2 bases and J dropped 0; count of bases not matched to a gene: 11. CDR3 in DNA: TGTGCCAGCAGCCAATCTTGGGGAGCGGGGAGTAGCACAGATACGCAGTATTTT. Its translation is CASSQSWGAGSSTDTQYF.

The chain employs TRBV6-5 and TRBJ2-5; unclear D gene. V lost 2 bases, J lost 7 bases, and 5 bases lay in between. Germline values: CDR1 MNHEY, CDR2 SVGAGI. CDR3 size: 11 residues. CDR3 protein: CASSYRGTQYF. The CDR3 DNA sequence: TGTGCCAGCAGTTACCGCGGGACCCAGTACTTC.

This clone has just one count. The CDR3 sequence: CASSRSGTSGANNEQFF. The CDR3 DNA reads TGCGCCAGCAGCCGTTCCGGGACTAGCGGGGCAAACAATGAGCAGTTCTTC. The J gene is TRBJ2-1, the V gene TRBV4-1; 13 bases align to TRBD2. This CDR3 spans 17 amino acids. V was clipped by 4 bases and J by 5 bases; unmatched bases: 8. Germline CDR1 is MGHRA and CDR2 is YSYEKL.

The chain joins TRBV9 to TRBJ2-7, with 12 bases aligning to TRBD2. The germline CDR1 and CDR2 sequences are SGDLS and YYNGEE. The CDR3 covers 15 residues. V shed 4 bases, J shed 2 bases, and the junction held 4 bases outside the gene matches. The chain's CDR3 is CASSHRTSGTYEQYF. CDR3 nucleotide sequence: TGTGCCAGCAGCCACCGGACTAGCGGGACCTACGAGCAGTACTTC.

This rearrangement joins TRBV5-1 to TRBJ1-1; D uncertain. The CDR3 totals 14 residues. Per the germline V gene, CDR1 is SGHRS and CDR2 is YFSETQ. Trimming cost V 0 bases and J 8 bases, with 14 bases left between them. CDR3 in amino acids: CASSLAGLAGEAFF. The CDR3 region has the DNA TGCGCCAGCAGCTTGGCCGGTCTCGCGGGGGAAGCTTTCTTT. Filled out from reference TRBV5-1 and TRBJ1-1, the complete variable domain reads KAGVTQTPRYLIKTRGQQVTLSCSPISGHRSVSWYQQTPGQGLQFLFEYFSETQRNKGNFPGRFSGRQFSNSRSEMNVSTLELGDSALYLCASSLAGLAGEAFFGQGTRLTVV.

The CDR3 reads CASSARGPLYEQYF. DNA of the CDR3: TGTGCCAGCAGCGCGAGAGGGCCGCTCTACGAGCAGTACTTC. V gene TRBV5-6 combines with J gene TRBJ2-7; perhaps TRBD2 as D (5 bases). This CDR3 is 14 amino acids long. From germline, CDR1 is SGHDT and CDR2 YYEEEE. The ends were cut back, 4 bases at V and 3 bases at J, with 14 bases in the middle.

V usage is TRBV27 and J usage is TRBJ1-2; weak D call: TRBD1 (6 bases). Germline values: CDR1 MNHEY, CDR2 SMNVEV (reference sequence). With 0 bases removed from V and 1 base from J, the gap between germline ends came to 15 bases. The CDR3 has 17 amino acids. In nucleotides, the CDR3 is TGTGCCAGCAGTTTATCCAGGTACAGGACAGATAACTATGGCTACACCTTC. This translates into CASSLSRYRTDNYGYTF.

This chain uses TRBV30 with TRBJ1-2; D gene ambiguous. Germline V gene sequence: CDR1 GTSNPN, CDR2 SVGIG (reference sequence). CDR3 size: 18 residues. With 1 base removed from V and 6 bases from J, the gap between germline ends came to 27 bases. The CDR3 DNA sequence: TGTGCCTGGAGTGGATTGGGCCCGGAGGGTGGACTTCGGGATGGCTACACCTTC. As protein: CAWSGLGPEGGLRDGYTF.